This entry lists 21 T cell receptor beta chains sequenced from one sample in a study of blood T cell repertoires in COVID-19. Only in-frame clones appear in the TCRdb table, and some are missing; sequencing was by immunoSEQ multiplex PCR. This table holds approximately 200,000 clones, over 70% found once. Source material: PBMCs or T cells enriched from blood (not recorded which). These receptors all come from a woman aged 25 to 39 who had been exposed to COVID-19.

The chain recombines TRBV3-1 (or the pseudogene TRBV3-2) with TRBJ2-7, with D possibly TRBD1 on 5 matching bases. The CDR3 totals 14 residues. Trimming removed 2 bases at V and 6 bases at J, with 14 bases between. The germline V gene encodes CDR1 LGHDT and CDR2 YNNKEL (reference sequence). CDR3 amino acids: CASSQLWQGGEQYF. The CDR3 DNA reads as TGTGCCAGCAGCCAACTCTGGCAGGGCGGCGAGCAGTACTTC.

The chain uses TRBV3-1 (or the pseudogene TRBV3-2) and TRBJ2-5, with D perhaps TRBD1 (6 bases). This CDR3 comprises 15 residues. Trimming left V 4 bases short and J 4 bases short, with 16 bases between. The germline CDR1 and CDR2 sequences are LGHDT and YNNKEL (reference sequence). Written as DNA, the CDR3 is TGTGCCAGCAGCCCCAGACAGGTTGGGCGAGAGACCCAGTACTTC. This codes for CASSPRQVGRETQYF.

The chain is built from TRBV7-9 and TRBJ2-5; 12 nucleotides match TRBD2. Germline V gene lookup returns CDR1 SEHNR and CDR2 FQNEAQ (reference sequence). V shed 5 bases, J shed 6 bases, and the junction held 7 bases outside the gene matches. There are 15 residues in the CDR3. CDR3 sequence reads: CASSKLAGGRKTQYF. CDR3 nucleotide sequence: TGTGCCAGCAGCAAACTAGCGGGAGGAAGGAAGACCCAGTACTTC.

Only one count was recorded for this clone. At the DNA level, this CDR3 is encoded by other sequences in the same sample as well. This chain uses TRBV5-1 with TRBJ1-1, with TRBD1 matching over 9 bases. The V gene end was trimmed by 4 bases and the J gene end by 1 base; junction bases not matched to a gene: 2. The V gene's germline CDR1 is SGHRS and CDR2 YFSETQ. The CDR3 runs to 14 residues. Written as DNA, the CDR3 is TGCGCCAGCAGCACGGGACAGGGGAACACTGAAGCTTTCTTT. Protein product: CASSTGQGNTEAFF. The full variable domain, completed using reference TRBV5-1 and TRBJ1-1, is KAGVTQTPRYLIKTRGQQVTLSCSPISGHRSVSWYQQTPGQGLQFLFEYFSETQRNKGNFPGRFSGRQFSNSRSEMNVSTLELGDSALYLCASSTGQGNTEAFFGQGTRLTVV.

This chain uses TRBV15 with TRBJ2-3, with TRBD2 matching over 7 bases. The V gene's germline CDR1 is LNHNV and CDR2 YYDKDF (reference sequence). Trimming at V came to 9 bases and at J to 0 bases, leaving 6 bases not matched to a gene. This CDR3 has 14 amino acids. The CDR3 sequence: CATRGLESTDTQYF. The CDR3 DNA is TGTGCCACTAGAGGACTAGAAAGCACAGATACGCAGTATTTT.

The V call is TRBV5-4, the J call TRBJ1-1; no definite D call. This CDR3 region has 14 residues. V lost 1 base, J lost 1 base, and 8 bases lay in between. The germline gives CDR1 SGHNT, CDR2 YYREEE (reference sequence). CDR3 DNA sequence: TGTGCCAGCAGCTTGTTGCGGAAGAACACTGAAGCTTTCTTT. This sequence encodes CASSLLRKNTEAFF.

V and J are TRBV27 and TRBJ1-4; 7 positions match TRBD1. With 4 bases clipped from V and 8 bases from J, the junction kept 4 bases outside the gene matches. The CDR3 runs 13 residues. The germline gives CDR1 MNHEY, CDR2 SMNVEV (reference sequence). Here the CDR3 DNA reads TGTGCCAGCAGTTCGCACAGGGGCGAAAAACTGTTTTTT. Its translation is CASSSHRGEKLFF.

This clone has a single count. The chain has TRBV6-2 or TRBV6-3 and TRBJ1-6, with a possible D match to TRBD1 (6 bases). V was cut by 4 bases and J by 9 bases, with 19 bases left in between. Germline V lookup: CDR1 MNHEY, CDR2 SVGEGT. This CDR3 spans 16 amino acids. CDR3 loop: CASSSPYREVRSPLHF. The CDR3 nucleotides are TGTGCCAGCAGTTCCCCTTACAGGGAAGTCCGTTCACCCCTCCACTTT.

The chain couples TRBV11-2 to TRBJ2-1, with TRBD2 matching 7 bases. Germline V CDR1 and CDR2: SGHAT, FQNNGV. With V trimmed by 6 bases and J by 2 bases, 7 bases remained unmatched. The CDR3 is made up of 15 amino acids. The CDR3 bases are TGTGCCAGCAGGATGGCTAGCGGAGCCTACAATGAGCAGTTCTTC. It is translated as CASRMASGAYNEQFF.

The V gene is TRBV24-1, the J gene TRBJ1-2; D is undetermined. Germline V CDR1 and CDR2: KGHDR, SFDVKD. The CDR3 loop spans 14 amino acids. V lost 1 base and J 6 bases, leaving 11 bases between the germline ends. This CDR3 is CATSDFPQYDGYTF. In DNA form, the CDR3 reads TGTGCCACCAGTGATTTCCCACAATACGATGGCTACACCTTC.

About this clone: Other nucleotide sequences from this sample produce the same CDR3. The gene calls are TRBV27 and TRBJ2-7, with 8 nucleotides matching TRBD2. Germline V gene sequence: CDR1 MNHEY, CDR2 SMNVEV (reference sequence). The CDR3 has 13 amino acids. With 8 bases clipped from V and 3 bases from J, the junction kept 6 bases outside the gene matches. In DNA form, the CDR3 reads TGTGCCAGCTCCCTTCGGGGGGGCTACGAGCAGTACTTC. It specifies CASSLRGGYEQYF.

The rearrangement joins TRBV21-1 to TRBJ2-3; the table names TRBD1, a call not compared with the DNA. TRBV21-1 is assigned pseudogene status. CDR3 length equals 23 residues. CDR3 coding DNA: TGTGCCAGCAGCAAAGTCACTATCCCCAGACTCGACAGGGGGCTAGGTAGCACAGATACGCAGTATTTT. Translating gives CASSKVTIPRLDRGLGSTDTQYF.

The V call is TRBV27, the J call TRBJ1-4; 10 bases match TRBD1. The CDR3 has 15 amino acids. V shed 6 bases, J shed 11 bases, and the junction held 12 bases outside the gene matches. Per germline, CDR1 MNHEY and CDR2 SMNVEV (reference sequence). This CDR3 reads CASRPLGQGLRKLFF. The CDR3 region has the DNA TGTGCCAGCAGGCCACTGGGACAGGGGTTACGGAAACTGTTTTTT.

The chain links TRBV6-5 to TRBJ2-2, with 7 bases lining up with TRBD2. The junction had 4 bases not matched to a gene; V was cut back by 8 bases and J by 4 bases. Germline lookup yields CDR1 MNHEY and CDR2 SVGAGI. This CDR3 spans 13 amino acids. CDR3 region: CASSLAVTGELFF. The CDR3, as DNA: TGTGCCAGCTCGCTAGCGGTCACCGGGGAGCTGTTTTTT.

The chain is built from TRBV5-1 and TRBJ2-7; 9 bases align to TRBD2. CDR1 and CDR2 from the germline V gene are SGHRS and YFSETQ. V lost 4 bases to trimming and J lost 2 bases; unmatched junction nucleotides: 13. The CDR3 totals 17 residues. This chain's CDR3 is CASSVSIAGEIPYEQYF. The CDR3 DNA follows: TGCGCCAGCAGCGTTTCCATAGCGGGAGAAATCCCCTACGAGCAGTACTTC.

The V call is TRBV24-1, the J call TRBJ2-4, with D possibly TRBD2 on 6 matching bases. Trimming took 9 bases from V and 0 from J, leaving 17 bases between them. This CDR3 spans 16 amino acids. Per germline, CDR1 KGHDR and CDR2 SFDVKD. The CDR3 DNA sequence: TGTGCCACCCGAAGGAATAGCGGTACAGCCAAAAACATTCAGTACTTC. The encoded protein is CATRRNSGTAKNIQYF.

The chain is built from TRBV12-3 or TRBV12-4 and TRBJ1-2; D perhaps matches TRBD1 (6 bases). V lost 5 bases and J lost 6, with 10 bases in between. This CDR3 has 12 amino acids. CDR3 residues: CASSPGQNGYTF. The CDR3 nucleotides read TGTGCCAGCAGTCCCGGACAGAATGGCTACACCTTC.

This clone has a single count. The rearrangement uses TRBV30 and TRBJ1-1, with 7 bases matching TRBD1. Germline-derived CDR1 and CDR2 are GTSNPN and SVGIG (reference sequence). Trimming removed 3 bases from V and 9 bases from J; junction bases left unmatched: 10. This CDR3 spans 13 amino acids. The CDR3 DNA is TGTGCCTGGAGGGCCAGGGGGTGGGCCCAAGCTTTCTTT. Its translation: CAWRARGWAQAFF.

The V and J genes are TRBV27 and TRBJ2-7, with D perhaps TRBD1 (6 bases). V was shortened by 0 bases and J by 4 bases, with 13 bases between the two germline ends. The CDR3 totals 15 residues. Per germline, CDR1 MNHEY and CDR2 SMNVEV (reference sequence). CDR3 protein: CASSLSIGGRYEQYF. In nucleotides, the CDR3 is TGTGCCAGCAGTTTATCGATTGGGGGCAGATACGAGCAGTACTTC.

This chain connects TRBV5-1 to TRBJ2-2; 14 bases fit TRBD2. CDR1 is SGHRS, CDR2 YFSETQ, per germline. The CDR3 contains 16 residues. With V trimmed by 3 bases and J by 7 bases, 5 bases remained unmatched. As DNA, the CDR3 is TGCGCCAGCAGCTCGACTAGCGGGAGGGCCGTCGGGGAGCTGTTTTTT. It translates to CASSSTSGRAVGELFF.

The CDR3 region is CASSHGTGGHGYTF. The CDR3 DNA reads as TGCGCCAGCAGTCACGGGACTGGTGGACATGGCTACACCTTC. The chain has TRBV4-1 and TRBJ1-2, with D tentatively TRBD1 (5 bases). Deletions cut 6 bases from V and 6 bases from J, with 17 bases between. Germline lookup yields CDR1 MGHRA and CDR2 YSYEKL. This CDR3 contains 14 residues.